This TCR beta chain came from a study of T cell changes during pregnancy in multiple sclerosis. CDR1 and CDR2 from the germline V gene are MRHNA and SNTAGT. This CDR3 comprises 15 residues. V lost 5 bases, J lost 3 bases, and 7 bases stayed unmatched. Sequenced by immunoSEQ multiplex PCR; TCRdb stores in-frame clones only, minus some. The sample has around 69,000 clones; just over 90% are singletons. Sequencing used peripheral blood, obtained in the second trimester of pregnancy. The gene calls are TRBV6-4 and TRBJ2-3, with 8 bases that match TRBD2. The sequence derives from a female donor in good health, enrolled as a control in a pregnancy study. This chain's CDR3 is CASSPAGETTDTQYF. CDR3 DNA: TGTGCCAGCAGTCCAGCGGGGGAGACGACAGATACGCAGTATTTT.